This TCR beta chain was identified during a study of T cell responses to AZD1222 COVID-19 vaccine. About this clone itself: The antigen remains undetermined.

TCRdb's copy holds only in-frame clones and misses some; the assay was immunoSEQ multiplex PCR. Among 110,000 to 150,000 clones listed, 70% to 90% were seen once. Study-level points and caveats: Increases in Spike-specific TCR breadth and depth were seen after two AZD1222 doses. Within unmutated variant regions lay the reported targets of nearly half of spike-specific TCRs.

Germline-derived CDR1 and CDR2 are DFQATT and SNEGSKA (reference sequence). CDR3 length: 11 residues. With 6 bases removed from V and 5 bases from J, the gap between germline ends came to 7 bases. This rearrangement joins TRBV20-1 to TRBJ1-4; D uncertain. The TCR comes from an adult in good health. Source: peripheral blood, taken on day 0 of AZD1222 vaccination. CDR3: CSAVGNEKLFF. The DNA for the CDR3 is TGCAGTGCGGTTGGAAATGAAAAACTGTTTTTT.